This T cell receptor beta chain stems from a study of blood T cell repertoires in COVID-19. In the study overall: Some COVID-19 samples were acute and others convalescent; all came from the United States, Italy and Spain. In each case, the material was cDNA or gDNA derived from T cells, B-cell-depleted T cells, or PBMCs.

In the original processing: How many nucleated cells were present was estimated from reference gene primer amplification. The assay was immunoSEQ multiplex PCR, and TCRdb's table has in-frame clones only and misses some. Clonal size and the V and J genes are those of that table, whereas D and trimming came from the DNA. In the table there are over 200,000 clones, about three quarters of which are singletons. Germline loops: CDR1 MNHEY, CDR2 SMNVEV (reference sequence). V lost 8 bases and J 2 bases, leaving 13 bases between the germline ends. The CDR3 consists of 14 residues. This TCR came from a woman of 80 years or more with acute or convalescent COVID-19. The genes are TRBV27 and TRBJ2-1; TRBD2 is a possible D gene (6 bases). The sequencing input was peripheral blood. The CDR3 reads CASRGTVTYNEQFF. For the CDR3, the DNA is TGTGCCAGCCGGGGGACGGTAACCTACAATGAGCAGTTCTTC.